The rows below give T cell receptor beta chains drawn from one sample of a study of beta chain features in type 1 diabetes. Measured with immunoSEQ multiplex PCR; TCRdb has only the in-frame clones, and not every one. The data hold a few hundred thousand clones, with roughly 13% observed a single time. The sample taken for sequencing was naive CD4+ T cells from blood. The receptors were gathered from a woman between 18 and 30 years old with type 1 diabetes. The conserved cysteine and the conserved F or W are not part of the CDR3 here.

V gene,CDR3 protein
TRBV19,ASSIMGLTSRGEQF
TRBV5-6,ASSLKVFRASGRRNEQF
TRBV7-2,ASSVSGTSSYEQY
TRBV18,ASSLGPGGNYEQY
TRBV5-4,ASSLAGEQF
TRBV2,ASSKAGTISYEQY
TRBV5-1,ASSDASRQGASTDTQY
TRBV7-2,ASSRTGIGYGYT
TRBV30,AWRTGLNTEAF
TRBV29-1,SALREPNQPQH
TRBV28,ASSLGQGGEQY
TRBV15,ATSRDPSSTDTQY
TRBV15,ATSRDRGQPGELF
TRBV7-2,ASSLGSGVGYT
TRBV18,ASSPAGTPGEAF
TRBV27,ASISATGLAHYEQY
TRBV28,AIESLPGLAHFEQY
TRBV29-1,SHSAGGANTGELF
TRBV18,ASSPHRTGQPQH
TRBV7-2,ASSLGTTSTDTQY
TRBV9,ASSVGASGSGADTQY
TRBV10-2,ASSLLAGGSEQF
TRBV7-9,ASSYRWDRGDYGYT
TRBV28,ASGSTGTANTEAF
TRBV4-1,ASSQDPGTELSDTQY
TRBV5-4,ASSHRATGEQY
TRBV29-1,SVDKGQPADGYGYT
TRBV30,AWRGQGNQPQH
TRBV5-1,ASSLRPGLAGEETQY
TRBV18,ASSPNTGTASYEQY
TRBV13,ASSWGTGANTGELF
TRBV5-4,ASSTRTGGETEAF
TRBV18,ASSQQGTEAF
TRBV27,ASSNGDFVNEQF
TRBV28,ASKGRKDTQY
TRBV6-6,ASSYGTGRGYT
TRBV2,ASTLGATDTQY
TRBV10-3,AISEGAGNQPQH
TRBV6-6,ASPGRLGGELF
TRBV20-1,SAQQGYGYT
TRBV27,ASSFGRGVETQY
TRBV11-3,ASSPRAGGSDTQY
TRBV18,ASSPLAVEMETQY
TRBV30,AWSVGLTSGSYNEQF
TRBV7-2,ASSALAAASTDTQY
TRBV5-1,ASSLGTGGEPQH
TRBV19,ASSFREFYEQY
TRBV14,ASSQRRSWSGETQY
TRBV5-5,ASTSSSGANVLT
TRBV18,ASSPASNQPQH
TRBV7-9,ASSPFGQGNQPQH
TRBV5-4,ASSTPSYNEQF
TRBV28,ASSLSGDGYT